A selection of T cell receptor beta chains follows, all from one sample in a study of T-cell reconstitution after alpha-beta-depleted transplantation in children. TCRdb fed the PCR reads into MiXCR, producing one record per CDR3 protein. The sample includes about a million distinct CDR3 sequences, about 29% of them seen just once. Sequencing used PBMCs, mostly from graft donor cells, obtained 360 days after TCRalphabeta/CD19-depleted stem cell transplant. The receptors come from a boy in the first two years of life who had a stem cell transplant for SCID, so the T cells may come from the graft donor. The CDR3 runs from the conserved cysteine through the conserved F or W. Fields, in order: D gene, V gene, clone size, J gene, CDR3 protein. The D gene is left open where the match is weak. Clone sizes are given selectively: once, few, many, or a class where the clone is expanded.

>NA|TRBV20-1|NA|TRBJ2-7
CSACRSHYEQYF
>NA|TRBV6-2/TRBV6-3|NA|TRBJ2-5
CASNGRAGRETQYF
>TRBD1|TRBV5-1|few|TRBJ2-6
CASSVPQGATYSGANVLTF
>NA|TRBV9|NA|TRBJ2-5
CASSVSPKETQYF
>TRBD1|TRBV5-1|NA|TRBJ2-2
CASSGQGAVGELFF
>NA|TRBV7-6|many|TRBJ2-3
CASSPLAGTSTDTQYF
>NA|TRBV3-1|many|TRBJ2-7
CASSLAAEQYF
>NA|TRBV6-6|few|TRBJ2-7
CASGPFWEQYF
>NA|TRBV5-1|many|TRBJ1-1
CASTGGGVDTEAFF
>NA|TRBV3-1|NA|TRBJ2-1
CASSQDYGTSYNEQFF
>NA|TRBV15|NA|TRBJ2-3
CATSKRTDSKDTQYF
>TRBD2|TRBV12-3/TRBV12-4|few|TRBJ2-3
CASSLGRGGYSTDTQYF
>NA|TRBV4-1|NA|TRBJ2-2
CASSQARTVNTGELFF
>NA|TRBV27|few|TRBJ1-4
CASGEGGGNEKLFF
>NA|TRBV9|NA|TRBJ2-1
CASSRGDLRNEQFF
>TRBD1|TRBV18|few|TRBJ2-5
CASSAGQGETQYF
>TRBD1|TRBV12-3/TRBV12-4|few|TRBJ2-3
CASSLDGTDTDTQYF
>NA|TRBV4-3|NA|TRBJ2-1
CASSHGSGSEQFF
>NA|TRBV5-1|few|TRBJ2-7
CASSLDQKPYEQYF
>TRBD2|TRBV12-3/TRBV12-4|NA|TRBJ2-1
CASSSTGGGSYNEQFF
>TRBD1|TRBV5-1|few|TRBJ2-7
CASSPRDRVGDYEQYF
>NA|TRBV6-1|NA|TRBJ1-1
CASSLSWEVRTEAFF
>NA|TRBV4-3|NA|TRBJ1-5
CASSLSTGGGQPQHF
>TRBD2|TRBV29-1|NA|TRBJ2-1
CSVEWWEIGTSGYNEQFF
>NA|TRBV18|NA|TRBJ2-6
CASSRRDGPSGANVLTF
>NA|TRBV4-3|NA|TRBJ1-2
CASSQDPASGRGGYTF
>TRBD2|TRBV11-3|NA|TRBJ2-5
CASSRSGIKQETQYF
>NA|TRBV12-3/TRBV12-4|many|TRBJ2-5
CASSRDFQETQYF
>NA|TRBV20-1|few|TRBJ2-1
CSARGEGGTGYYNEQFF
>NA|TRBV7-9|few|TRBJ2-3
CASSSRITDTQYF
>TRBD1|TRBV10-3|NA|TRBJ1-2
CAINPTGSYGYTF
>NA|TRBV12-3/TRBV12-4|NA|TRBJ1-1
CASSLAEVGMNTEAFF
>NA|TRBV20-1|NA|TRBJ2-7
CSGTDSYEQYF
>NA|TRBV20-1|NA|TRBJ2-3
CSARDWVSGTDTQYF
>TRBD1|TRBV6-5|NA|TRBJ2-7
CASSYLQLTGDEQYF
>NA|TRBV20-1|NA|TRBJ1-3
CSARDLSFSGNTIYF
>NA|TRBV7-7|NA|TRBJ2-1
CASSLGVGGDSYNEQFF
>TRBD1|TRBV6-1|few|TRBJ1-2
CASRWDRGRRYGYTF
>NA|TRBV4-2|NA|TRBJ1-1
CASSQGSGTPKWMNTEAFF
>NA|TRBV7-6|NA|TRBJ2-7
CASSLGVGGSYEQYF
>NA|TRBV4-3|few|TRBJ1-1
CASSQDTGSSEAFF
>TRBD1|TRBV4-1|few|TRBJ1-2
CASSQDLRQGKGYTF
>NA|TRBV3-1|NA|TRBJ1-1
CASSHVKNTEAFF
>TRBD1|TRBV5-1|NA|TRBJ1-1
CASSSETGDTEAFF
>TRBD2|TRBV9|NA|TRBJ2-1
CASSVSGSINEQFF
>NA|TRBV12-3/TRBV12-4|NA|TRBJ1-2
CASVLGGIDYGYTF
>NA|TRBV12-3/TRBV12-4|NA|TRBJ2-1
CASRPDSRPGNEQFF
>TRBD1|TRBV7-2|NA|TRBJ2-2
CASSFDRVDTGELFF
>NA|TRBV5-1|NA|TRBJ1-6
CASRTGKSYNSPLHF
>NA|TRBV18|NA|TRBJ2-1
CASSPPAVSSYNEQFF
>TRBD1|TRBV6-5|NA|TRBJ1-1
CASSYSLRDSLNTEAFF